This is a list of T cell receptor beta chains from one sample in a study of CD8 T cells in Susac syndrome. TCRdb used MiXCR to reprocess the immunoSEQ multiplex PCR reads, holding one entry per CDR3 protein. The data show 120,000 to 150,000 distinct CDR3 sequences, with roughly 94% seen just once and over 0.07% held by the top ten. Material: CD4+ T cells from PBMCs. The origin of the receptors is a human donor in good health. Each CDR3 is given without its conserved first and last residue.

cdr3_length	v_call	j_call	cdr3_aa
12	TRBV19	TRBJ2-7	ASSASGRSYEQY
11	TRBV15	TRBJ1-4	ATSRERIEKLF
15	TRBV4-2	TRBJ2-5	ASSQALGSRGAETQY
16	TRBV12-3/TRBV12-4	TRBJ1-2	ASSSGQGPLLSNYGYT
12	TRBV29-1	TRBJ1-1	SVEGPGLDTEAF
13	TRBV28	TRBJ1-1	ASSLSGVSVTEAF
14	TRBV21-1	TRBJ2-2	ASSETSGTNTGELF
11	TRBV9	TRBJ2-5	ASSRQAQETQY
13	TRBV7-9	TRBJ1-2	ASSLGQGKDYGYT
11	TRBV5-1	TRBJ2-3	ASNTGTSDTQY
11	TRBV20-1	TRBJ2-1	SAREVYNREQF
10	TRBV2	TRBJ2-7	ASSEGGYEQY
14	TRBV5-1	TRBJ2-7	ASSPGLAGGSYEQY
15	TRBV6-1	TRBJ1-2	ASSPTMGAIPNYGYT
14	TRBV7-9	TRBJ1-2	ASSLVGGDRRGGYT
13	TRBV19	TRBJ1-5	ASSILGQGDQPQH
11	TRBV2	TRBJ2-5	ASTDRIQETQY
12	TRBV19	TRBJ2-7	ASTKTGVSYEQY
14	TRBV4-1	TRBJ2-1	ASSYSGRGPYNEQF
14	TRBV5-1	TRBJ1-3	ASSPFARGGGNTIY
11	TRBV20-1	TRBJ1-1	SASLPGDTEAF
11	TRBV6-6	TRBJ2-7	ASRPGTDYEQY
12	TRBV20-1	TRBJ1-2	SARDQEGALGYT
13	TRBV6-1	TRBJ1-1	ASSPTATLNTEAF
10	TRBV10-3	TRBJ2-5	AISEGEETQY
9	TRBV6-6	TRBJ1-2	ASSTAYGYT
12	TRBV5-1	TRBJ1-2	ASTPSGSSYGYT
14	TRBV28	TRBJ2-7	ASSLYLTGASYEQY
15	TRBV14	TRBJ2-1	ASSQGTGLAGAWEQF
15	TRBV2	TRBJ1-5	ASSQTDRSVSYQPQH
11	TRBV2	TRBJ1-1	ASSDRGRAEAF
11	TRBV6-5	TRBJ2-2	AHGPTNTGELF
12	TRBV7-9	TRBJ2-7	ASSLEEWTYEQY
12	TRBV27	TRBJ2-7	ASSPRQGGGEQY
10	TRBV28	TRBJ1-2	ASTQGSYGYT
12	TRBV7-3	TRBJ2-2	ASSITSDPGELF
11	TRBV15	TRBJ2-3	ATSRTLRDTQY